This TCR beta chain was retrieved from a study of human T cells and chemical hapten exposure. Study context: Reading of the patch tests, which applied 0.01% DPC to the upper back, occurred at 6 days. Small pooled library volume differences chiefly drove per-sample TCR yield variation.

One entry per CDR3 protein, called by TCRdb with MiXCR from the RACE reads. The repertoire holds approximately 400,000 distinct CDR3 sequences, roughly 4.8% seen once, with around 2% in the top ten. Germline V gene lookup returns CDR1 MNHNS and CDR2 SASEGT. V lost 0 bases to trimming and J lost 2 bases, with 8 bases between them. The CDR3 is 15 residues long. Findings of the study overall: Donor immune responses may differ from healthy people's, since all donors had alopecia.

Specified time point: patch test 1, 2 weeks after DPC sensitization. Treatment defined: therapeutic diphenylcyclopropenone sensitization with weekly scalp DPC. Donation of samples came from alopecia patients who were 18 to 70 years old and suitable for DPC. The table lists this clonotype with many counts. What it binds is unknown. Here the sequenced sample was whole blood, taken in connection with sensitization to the hapten diphenylcyclopropenone (DPC). J is TRBJ1-5 and V is TRBV6-1, with a tentative D call TRBD1 (5 bases). The TCR was taken from a woman between 45 and 60 years old with alopecia areata. Some clones in this sample may be carry-over from other donors' samples. CDR3 residues: CASSEASGGNQPQHF. DNA of the CDR3: TGTGCCAGCAGTGAAGCATCGGGGGGCAATCAGCCCCAGCATTTT.